Presented here are 30 T cell receptor beta chains from one specimen sequenced in a study of T cells expressing NK-cell markers. TCRdb reprocessed the 5' RACE reads and keeps a single row for each CDR3 protein, giving no DNA. The sample features about 300,000 distinct CDR3 sequences, with roughly 4.2% in its top ten. Material for sequencing was blood T cells: a sorted CD56 or NKG2C T cell subset, CD4+ or CD8+ T cells, or bulk PBMC T cells (not recorded which). These receptor sequences come from a woman between 18 and 70 years old in good health.

This chain joins TRBV11-2 and TRBJ2-3; TCRdb reports TRBD2, a call that lacks DNA to check it against. This CDR3 is 17 amino acids long. Germline assignment: CDR1 SGHAT and CDR2 FQNNGV. The CDR3 region is CASSPLHGTSGTDTQYF.

The chain employs TRBV18 and TRBJ2-3; TCRdb returns TRBD2, unconfirmable since there is no DNA. CDR1 is KGHSH and CDR2 is LQKENI in the germline V gene. The CDR3 has 16 amino acids. The CDR3 here is CASSRLAGVAVDTQYF.

This chain uses TRBV20-1 with TRBJ1-5; TCRdb returns TRBD1, unconfirmable since there is no DNA. CDR1 and CDR2 from the germline V gene are DFQATT and SNEGSKA (reference sequence). The CDR3 is made up of 14 amino acids. The chain's CDR3 is CSARDAWGGQPQHF.

The rearrangement joins TRBV19 to TRBJ1-1. The CDR3 is 13 residues long. From germline, CDR1 is LNHDA and CDR2 SQIVND (reference sequence). CDR3 protein: CASSNLGNTEAFF.

This rearrangement joins TRBV5-1 to TRBJ2-5; the TRBD1 assignment by TCRdb is unverifiable without DNA. CDR3 length: 15 amino acids. Germline V gene data show CDR1 as SGHRS and CDR2 as YFSETQ. CDR3 residues: CASSLGRGGGETQYF.

The rearrangement links TRBV4-3 to TRBJ1-2. Germline assignment: CDR1 LGHNA and CDR2 YSLEER. CDR3 length equals 16 residues. CDR3 protein: CASSQDQAGTTGVYTF.

The rearrangement uses TRBV29-1 and TRBJ2-1. CDR3 size: 14 residues. Per the germline V gene, CDR1 is SQVTM and CDR2 is ANQGSEA. The chain's CDR3 is CSAHDRGSYNEQFF.

The J gene is TRBJ2-3, the V gene TRBV15. The CDR3 runs 14 residues. The germline V gene has CDR1 LNHNV and CDR2 YYDKDF (reference sequence). The CDR3 loop reads CATSSHGGADTQYF.

The chain is built from TRBV20-1 and TRBJ1-1; TCRdb proposes TRBD1, but this gene call is untestable without DNA. This CDR3 region has 11 residues. Germline V gene lookup returns CDR1 DFQATT and CDR2 SNEGSKA (reference sequence). CDR3 sequence reads: CSAREDREAFF.

The V call is TRBV27, the J call TRBJ2-2; there is no DNA to check the TCRdb D call of TRBD1. The CDR3 is 15 residues long. Looked up from germline, CDR1 is MNHEY and CDR2 is SMNVEV (reference sequence). This CDR3 reads CASSPQGRNTGELFF.

The chain links TRBV3-1 to TRBJ2-1; TCRdb indicates TRBD2, and absent DNA this call remains unverified. Germline V CDR1 and CDR2: LGHDT, YNNKEL (reference sequence). This CDR3 spans 13 amino acids. Here the CDR3 reads CASSQERAGEQFF.

This sequence joins TRBV24-1 and TRBJ1-1; TCRdb outputs TRBD1, but without DNA this stays unchecked. This CDR3 is 16 amino acids long. Germline V lookup: CDR1 KGHDR, CDR2 SFDVKD. The chain's CDR3 is CATSDLGTRGNTEAFF.

This sequence joins TRBV20-1 and TRBJ1-3. The V gene's germline CDR1 is DFQATT and CDR2 SNEGSKA (reference sequence). There are 14 residues in the CDR3. CDR3 sequence: CSAAQRATGNTIYF.

V gene TRBV3-1 combines with J gene TRBJ1-2; the D call from TCRdb, TRBD1, cannot be confirmed without DNA. Germline loops: CDR1 LGHDT, CDR2 YNNKEL (reference sequence). This CDR3 has 14 residues. The CDR3 region is CASSQDLGANGYTF.

J is TRBJ2-5 and V is TRBV20-1. Germline values: CDR1 DFQATT, CDR2 SNEGSKA (reference sequence). This CDR3 has 13 residues. This CDR3 reads CSAGLGGTETQYF.

This rearrangement joins TRBV19 to TRBJ2-7. CDR1 is LNHDA and CDR2 is SQIVND in the germline V gene (reference sequence). The CDR3 contains 13 residues. The CDR3 spells CASSQGTFYEQYF.

The chain employs TRBV12-3 or TRBV12-4 and TRBJ1-2; without DNA, the TCRdb call of TRBD1 cannot be checked. The CDR3 sequence is 15 residues long. The CDR3 here is CASSLGQGAYYGYTF.

This chain uses TRBV6-2 or TRBV6-3 with TRBJ1-1; TCRdb outputs TRBD1, but without DNA this stays unchecked. From germline, CDR1 is MNHEY and CDR2 SVGEGT. The CDR3 contains 11 residues. This chain's CDR3 is CASNQGAEAFF.

The chain recombines TRBV5-6 with TRBJ1-1. The CDR3 spans 14 residues. Germline CDR1 and CDR2: SGHDT and YYEEEE. Here the CDR3 reads CASSFGRMNTEAFF.

This chain uses TRBV20-1 with TRBJ2-1. The CDR3 runs to 14 residues. CDR1 is DFQATT, CDR2 SNEGSKA, per germline (reference sequence). The CDR3 region is CSALRGSSYNEQFF.

This rearrangement joins TRBV7-2 to TRBJ2-1; TCRdb returns TRBD2, unconfirmable since there is no DNA. This CDR3 is 16 amino acids long. CDR1 is SGHTA, CDR2 FQGNSA, per germline. CDR3 sequence reads: CASSFSTGLSYNEQFF.

The V and J genes are TRBV11-2 and TRBJ1-2; TCRdb's D gene call, TRBD1, goes unchecked for lack of DNA. The CDR3 consists of 14 residues. Germline assignment: CDR1 SGHAT and CDR2 FQNNGV. The CDR3 is CASSLVGRSYGYTF.

The chain uses TRBV28 and TRBJ1-3; as DNA is missing, the TRBD1 call by TCRdb cannot be tested. The CDR3 consists of 14 residues. The V gene's germline CDR1 is MDHEN and CDR2 SYDVKM. The CDR3 is CASSLNWDRYTIYF.

This chain joins TRBV7-3 and TRBJ2-4; TCRdb lists TRBD1, though no DNA is available to test this call. Germline CDR1 is SGHTA and CDR2 is FQGTGA. The CDR3 loop spans 13 amino acids. CDR3 amino acids: CASSLGPMDIQYF.

The V call is TRBV6-5, the J call TRBJ1-5; checking the TCRdb D call of TRBD1 is not possible without DNA. Germline V gives CDR1 MNHEY, CDR2 SVGAGI. This CDR3 region has 15 residues. CDR3 region: CASSYDGQGGGPQHF.

The rearrangement uses TRBV7-2 and TRBJ2-1; lacking DNA, the TRBD1 call made by TCRdb goes unchecked. The V gene's germline CDR1 is SGHTA and CDR2 FQGNSA. The CDR3 has 13 amino acids. The CDR3 sequence: CASSLVGGGEQFF.

This chain joins TRBV12-3 or TRBV12-4 and TRBJ2-3; the D gene TCRdb calls, TRBD2, cannot be checked with no DNA. The CDR3 consists of 14 residues. The CDR3 sequence: CASSRGTSPNTQYF.

The chain carries TRBV29-1 and TRBJ1-1; TCRdb proposes TRBD1, but this gene call is untestable without DNA. Germline V gene data show CDR1 as SQVTM and CDR2 as ANQGSEA. The CDR3 runs 12 residues. CDR3: CSVGGRGPEAFF.

The rearrangement links TRBV7-2 to TRBJ2-7; TCRdb reports TRBD1, a call that lacks DNA to check it against. This CDR3 is built from 13 residues. The germline gives CDR1 SGHTA, CDR2 FQGNSA. CDR3 in amino acids: CASRDRVVDEQYF.

The V and J genes are TRBV12-3 or TRBV12-4 and TRBJ2-1; TCRdb selects TRBD1, and the lack of DNA leaves this call unchecked. This CDR3 region has 19 residues. This chain's CDR3 is CASSLEFVGGDRGIAEQFF.